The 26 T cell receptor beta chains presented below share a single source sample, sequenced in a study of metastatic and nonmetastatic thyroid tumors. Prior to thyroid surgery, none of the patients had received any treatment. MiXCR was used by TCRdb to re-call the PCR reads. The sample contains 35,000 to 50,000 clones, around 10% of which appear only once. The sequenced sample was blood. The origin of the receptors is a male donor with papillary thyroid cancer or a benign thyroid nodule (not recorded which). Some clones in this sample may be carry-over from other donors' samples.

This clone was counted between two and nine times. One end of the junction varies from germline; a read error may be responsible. The CDR3 sequence: CASRGSGSASRANFLTF. The DNA for the CDR3 is TGTGCCAGCAGGGGTAGCGGGTCCGCCTCTAGGGCCAACTTCCTGACTTTC. This chain uses TRBV6-1 with TRBJ2-6; TRBD2 aligns across 7 bases. Germline V gene lookup returns CDR1 MNHNS and CDR2 SASEGT. CDR3 length equals 17 residues.

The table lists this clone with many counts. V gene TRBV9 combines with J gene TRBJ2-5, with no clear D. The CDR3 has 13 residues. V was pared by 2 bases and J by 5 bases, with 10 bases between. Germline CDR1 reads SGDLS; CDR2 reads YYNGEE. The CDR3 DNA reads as TGTGCCAGCAGCGTCGGCAGGTGGGAGACCCAGTACTTC. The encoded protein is CASSVGRWETQYF.

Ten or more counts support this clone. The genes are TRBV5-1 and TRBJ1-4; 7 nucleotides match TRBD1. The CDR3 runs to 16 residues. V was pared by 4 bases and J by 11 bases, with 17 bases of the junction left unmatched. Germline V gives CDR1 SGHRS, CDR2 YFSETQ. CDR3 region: CASSLGKGQASEKLFF. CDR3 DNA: TGCGCCAGCAGCCTTGGAAAAGGACAGGCCTCCGAGAAACTGTTTTTT.

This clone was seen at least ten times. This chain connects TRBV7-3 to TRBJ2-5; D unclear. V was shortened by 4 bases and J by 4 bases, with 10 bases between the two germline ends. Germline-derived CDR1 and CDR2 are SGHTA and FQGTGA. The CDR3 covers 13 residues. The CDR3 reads CASSSSPGETQYF. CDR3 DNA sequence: TGTGCCAGCAGCTCCTCCCCCGGAGAGACCCAGTACTTC.

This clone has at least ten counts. The CDR3 region has the DNA TGCGCCAGCAGCCAACCTGTAGGGCTCATCTATGGCTACACCTTC. It encodes CASSQPVGLIYGYTF. V usage is TRBV4-1 and J usage is TRBJ1-2; D remains unclear. Trimming cost V 2 bases and J 4 bases, with 14 bases left between them. This CDR3 has 15 residues. CDR1 is MGHRA and CDR2 is YSYEKL in the germline V gene.

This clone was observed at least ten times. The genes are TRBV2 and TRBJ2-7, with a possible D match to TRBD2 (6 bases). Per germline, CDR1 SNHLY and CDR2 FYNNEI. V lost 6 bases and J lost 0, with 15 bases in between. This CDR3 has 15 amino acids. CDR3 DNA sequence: TGTGCCAGCAGCCCGGGAGCTTATAGCTCCTACGAGCAGTACTTC. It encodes CASSPGAYSSYEQYF.

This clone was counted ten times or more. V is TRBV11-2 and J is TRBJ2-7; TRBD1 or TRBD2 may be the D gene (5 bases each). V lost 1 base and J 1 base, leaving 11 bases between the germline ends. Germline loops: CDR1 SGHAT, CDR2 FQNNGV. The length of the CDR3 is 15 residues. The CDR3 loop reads CASSLGGWGSYEQYF. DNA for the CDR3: TGTGCCAGCAGCTTAGGAGGGTGGGGGTCCTACGAGCAGTACTTC.

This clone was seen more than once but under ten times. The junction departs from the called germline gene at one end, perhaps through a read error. CDR3 bases: TGTACCAGCAGTTACCCGGATGTCCTCCACTTT. Translating gives CTSSYPDVLHF. V gene TRBV6-2 or TRBV6-3 combines with J gene TRBJ1-6; no reliable D call. This CDR3 region has 11 residues. Germline CDR1 and CDR2: MNHEY and SVGEGT.

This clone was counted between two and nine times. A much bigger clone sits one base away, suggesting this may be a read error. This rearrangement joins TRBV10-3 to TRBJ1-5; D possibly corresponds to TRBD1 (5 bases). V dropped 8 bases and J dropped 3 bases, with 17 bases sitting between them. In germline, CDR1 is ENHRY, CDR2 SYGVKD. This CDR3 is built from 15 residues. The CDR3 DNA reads TGTGCCATCTCTTCGGCAGGGTCTAACAATCAGCCCCAGCATTTT. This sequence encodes CAISSAGSNNQPQHF.

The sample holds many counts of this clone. CDR3 sequence reads: CASSLGIGADGYTF. CDR3 nucleotide sequence: TGTGCCAGCAGCTTAGGTATTGGGGCGGATGGCTACACCTTC. The chain is built from TRBV11-2 and TRBJ1-2; possibly TRBD1 for D (5 bases). CDR3 length: 14 amino acids. Germline CDR1 SGHAT, CDR2 FQNNGV. The germline V and J ends were trimmed by 1 base and 6 bases, with 12 bases remaining between them. Variable domain in full (rest from reference TRBV11-2 and TRBJ1-2): EAGVAQSPRYKIIEKRQSVAFWCNPISGHATLYWYQQILGQGPKLLIQFQNNGVVDDSQLPKDRFSAERLKGVDSTLKIQPAKLEDSAVYLCASSLGIGADGYTFGSGTRLTVV.

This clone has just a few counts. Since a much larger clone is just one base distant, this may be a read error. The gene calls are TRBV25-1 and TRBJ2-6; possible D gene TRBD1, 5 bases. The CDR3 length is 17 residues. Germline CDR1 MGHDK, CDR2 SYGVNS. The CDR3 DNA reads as TGTGCCAGCAGTGATTGGGCCACAGGCTCTGGGACCAACGTCCTGACTTTC. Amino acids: CASSDWATGSGTNVLTF.

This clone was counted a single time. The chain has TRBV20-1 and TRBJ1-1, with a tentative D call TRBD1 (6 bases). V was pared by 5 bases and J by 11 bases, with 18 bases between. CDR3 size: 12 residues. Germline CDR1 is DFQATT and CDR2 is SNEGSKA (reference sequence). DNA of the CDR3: TGCAGTGCTCGACCAGGCGGACAGAACGCTTTCTTT. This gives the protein CSARPGGQNAFF.

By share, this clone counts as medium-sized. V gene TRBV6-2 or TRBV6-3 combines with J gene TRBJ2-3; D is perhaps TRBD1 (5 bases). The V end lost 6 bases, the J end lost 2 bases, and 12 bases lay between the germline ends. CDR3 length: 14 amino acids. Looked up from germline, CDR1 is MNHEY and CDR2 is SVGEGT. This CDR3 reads CASRVDTYTDTQYF. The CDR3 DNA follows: TGTGCCAGCAGGGTGGACACATACACAGATACGCAGTATTTT.

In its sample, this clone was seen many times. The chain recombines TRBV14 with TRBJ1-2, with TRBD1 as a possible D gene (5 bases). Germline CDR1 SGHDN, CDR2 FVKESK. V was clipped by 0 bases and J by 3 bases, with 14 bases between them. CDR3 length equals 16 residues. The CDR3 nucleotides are TGTGCCAGCAGCCAAGATAGAGGGCCCAGGGACTATGGCTACACCTTC. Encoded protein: CASSQDRGPRDYGYTF.

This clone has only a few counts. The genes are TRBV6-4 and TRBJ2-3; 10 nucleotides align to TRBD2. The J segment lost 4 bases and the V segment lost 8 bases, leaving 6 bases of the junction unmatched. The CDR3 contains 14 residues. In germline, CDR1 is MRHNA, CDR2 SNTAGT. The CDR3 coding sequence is TGTGCCAGCGGTGTAGCGGGAGGTCCAGATACGCAGTATTTT. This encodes CASGVAGGPDTQYF.

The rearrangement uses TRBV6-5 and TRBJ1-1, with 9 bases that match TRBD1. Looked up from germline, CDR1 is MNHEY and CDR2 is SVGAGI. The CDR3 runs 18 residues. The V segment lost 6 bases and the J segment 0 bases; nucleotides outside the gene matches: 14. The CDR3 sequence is CASSVSGTGFEMNTEAFF. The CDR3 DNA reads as TGTGCCAGCAGCGTCTCCGGGACAGGGTTTGAGATGAACACTGAAGCTTTCTTT.

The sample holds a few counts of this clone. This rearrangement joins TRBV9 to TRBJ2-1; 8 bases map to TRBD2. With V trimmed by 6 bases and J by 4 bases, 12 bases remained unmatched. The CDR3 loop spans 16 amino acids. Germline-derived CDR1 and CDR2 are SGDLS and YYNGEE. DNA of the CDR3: TGTGCCAGCATCCCCCGAGCGGGAGTGGATTACAATGAGCAGTTCTTC. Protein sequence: CASIPRAGVDYNEQFF.

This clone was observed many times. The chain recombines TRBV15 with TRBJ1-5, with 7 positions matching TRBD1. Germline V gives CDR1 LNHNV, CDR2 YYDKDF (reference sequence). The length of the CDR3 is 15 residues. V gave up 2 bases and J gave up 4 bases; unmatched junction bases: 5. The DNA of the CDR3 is TGTGCCACCAGCAGAATAGGACAGGTTAATCAGCCCCAGCATTTT. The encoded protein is CATSRIGQVNQPQHF.

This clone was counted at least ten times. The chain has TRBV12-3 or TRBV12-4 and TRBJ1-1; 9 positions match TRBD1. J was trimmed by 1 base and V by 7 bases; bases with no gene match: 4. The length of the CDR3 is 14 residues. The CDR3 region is CASTTTGGNTEAFF. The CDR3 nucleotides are TGTGCCAGCACTACGACAGGGGGGAACACTGAAGCTTTCTTT.

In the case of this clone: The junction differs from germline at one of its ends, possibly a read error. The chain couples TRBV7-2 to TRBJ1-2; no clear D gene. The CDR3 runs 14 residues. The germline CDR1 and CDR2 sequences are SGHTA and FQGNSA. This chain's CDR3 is CASGLGYFTEQCTF. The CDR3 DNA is TGTGCCAGCGGCTTAGGCTATTTTACCGAGCAGTGCACCTTC.

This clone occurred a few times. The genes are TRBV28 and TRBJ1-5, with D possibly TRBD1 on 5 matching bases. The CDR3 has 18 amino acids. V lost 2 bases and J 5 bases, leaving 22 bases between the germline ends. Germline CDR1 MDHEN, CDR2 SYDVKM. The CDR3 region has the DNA TGTGCCAGCAGTTTAAGGGGTCACCGCTTGGGTTTGCATCAGCCCCAGCATTTT. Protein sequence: CASSLRGHRLGLHQPQHF. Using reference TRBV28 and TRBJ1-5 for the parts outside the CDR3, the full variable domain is DVKVTQSSRYLVKRTGEKVFLECVQDMDHENMFWYRQDPGLGLRLIYFSYDVKMKEKGDIPEGYSVSREKKERFSLILESASTNQTSMYLCASSLRGHRLGLHQPQHFGDGTRLSIL.

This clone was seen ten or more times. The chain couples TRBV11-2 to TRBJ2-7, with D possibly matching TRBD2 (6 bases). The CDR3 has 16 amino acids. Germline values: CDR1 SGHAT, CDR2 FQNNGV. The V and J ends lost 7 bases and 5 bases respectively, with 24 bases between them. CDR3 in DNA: TGTGCCAGCACCTCCAACGCCCGGGACTGGTCCAACGAGCAGTACTTC. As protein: CASTSNARDWSNEQYF.

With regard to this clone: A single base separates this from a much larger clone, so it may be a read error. This CDR3 reads CANSPGQSEKLFF. The CDR3 DNA follows: TGTGCCAACTCACCGGGTCAATCGGAAAAACTGTTTTTT. The gene calls are TRBV18 and TRBJ1-4; D ambiguous. Looked up from germline, CDR1 is KGHSH and CDR2 is LQKENI. The CDR3 contains 13 residues.

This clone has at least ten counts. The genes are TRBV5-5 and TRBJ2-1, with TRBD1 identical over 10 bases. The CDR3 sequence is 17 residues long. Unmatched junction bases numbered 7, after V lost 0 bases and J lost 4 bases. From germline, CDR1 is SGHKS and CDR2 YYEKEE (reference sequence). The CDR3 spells CASSLALGQGRYNEQFF. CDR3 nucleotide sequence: TGTGCCAGCAGCTTGGCCCTGGGACAGGGGAGGTACAATGAGCAGTTCTTC.

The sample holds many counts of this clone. CDR3 nucleotide sequence: TGTGCCAGCAGCTTAGGGGACAGCCTCACAGATACGCAGTATTTT. Encoded protein: CASSLGDSLTDTQYF. V and J are TRBV11-1 and TRBJ2-3; 7 bases are a match to TRBD1. The trim removed 1 base at V and 2 bases at J, leaving 3 bases unmatched. Germline CDR1 reads SGHAT; CDR2 reads FQDESV (reference sequence). The CDR3 length is 15 residues.

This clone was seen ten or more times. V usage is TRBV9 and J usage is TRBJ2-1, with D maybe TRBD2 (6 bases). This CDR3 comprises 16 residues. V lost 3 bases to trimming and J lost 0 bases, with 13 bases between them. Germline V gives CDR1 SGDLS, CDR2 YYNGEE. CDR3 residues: CASSDSGYSSYNEQFF. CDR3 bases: TGTGCCAGCAGCGATAGCGGTTATAGCTCCTACAATGAGCAGTTCTTC.